This TCR beta chain was identified in a study of T cells after yellow fever vaccination. Findings of the study overall: Some clonotypes were seen in both the CD4 and the CD8 compartments. These made up a small share and likely arose from convergent recombination. FACS-sorted repertoires could harbor abundant contaminating bulk-population clonotypes. At approximately 96% for CD4 and around 91% for CD8, most primary-vaccination clones showed up again after the booster.

Template switching with 5'RACE generated the TCR cDNA and added a universal primer site and UMIs. TCRdb reanalysed the 5' RACE reads using MiXCR and keeps one entry per CDR3 protein. The repertoire holds some 73,000 distinct CDR3 sequences, with roughly 7.4% as singletons. This clonotype was observed a handful of times. Its antigen is unknown. Germline V gene lookup returns CDR1 MNHEY and CDR2 SVGEGT. The CDR3 covers 11 residues. The germline V and J ends were trimmed by 1 base and 4 bases, with 2 bases remaining between them. The sample consisted of CD8+ T cells sorted from PBMCs, taken on the day of the yellow fever booster vaccination. The source of this sequence is a man aged 25-40 years who received the YFV17D yellow fever vaccine. The chain has TRBV6-2 or TRBV6-3 and TRBJ2-7, with D uncertain. The CDR3 sequence: CASSYWYEQYF. CDR3 nucleotide sequence: TGTGCCAGCAGTTACTGGTACGAGCAGTACTTC.